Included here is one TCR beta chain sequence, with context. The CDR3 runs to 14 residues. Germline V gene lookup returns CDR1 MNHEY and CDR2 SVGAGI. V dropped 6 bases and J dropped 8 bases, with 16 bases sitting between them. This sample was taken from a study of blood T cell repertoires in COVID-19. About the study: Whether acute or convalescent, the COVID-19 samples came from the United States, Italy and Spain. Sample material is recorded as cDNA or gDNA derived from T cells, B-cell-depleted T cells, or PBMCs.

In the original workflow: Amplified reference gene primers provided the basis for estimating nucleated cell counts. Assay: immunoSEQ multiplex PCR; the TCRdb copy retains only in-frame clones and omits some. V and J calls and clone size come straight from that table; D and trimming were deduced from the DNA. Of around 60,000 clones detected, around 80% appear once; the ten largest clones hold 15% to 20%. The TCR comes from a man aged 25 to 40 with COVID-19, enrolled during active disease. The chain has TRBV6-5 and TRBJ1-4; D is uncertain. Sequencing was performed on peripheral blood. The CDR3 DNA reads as TGTGCCAGCAGCGACCGGGGAGGGAACGAAAAACTGTTTTTT. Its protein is CASSDRGGNEKLFF.